This TCR beta chain was sequenced for a study of regulatory T cells in long-lasting Graves disease (dated by TCRdb to the early 2020s). In terms of the full investigation: Persistent Graves' disease was defined as antithyroid drug treatment for over 5 years with persistently positive TSH receptor autoantibodies. Persistent Graves' disease patients were compared with newly diagnosed Graves' disease patients by peripheral blood TCR sequencing and RNA sequencing. TCR sequencing covered 13 persistent and approximately 20 newly diagnosed Graves' disease patients, some 33 samples in total. The study took place in China and was registered as a clinical trial. Persistent Graves' disease patients in the clinical cohort had taken antithyroid drugs for about 10.3 years on average. What the authors observed across the whole study: Because the primary lesion, thyroid tissue, could not be accessed, the study looked at peripheral blood alone. TRBV28, TRBJ1-2 and TRBJ2-5 were preferentially used in persistent disease, while TRBV20-1 and TRBJ2-1 were favored in newly diagnosed disease. As a limitation, the authors acknowledged that the small sample size may reduce accuracy. Sequencing and analysis were limited to the TCR beta chain. Persistent patients shared more public clonotypes among themselves (2,741) than newly diagnosed patients did (approximately 900). Persistent Graves' disease patients showed lower TCR Shannon entropy and fewer highly expanded clones than newly diagnosed patients, suggesting clonal expansion.

CDR1 LGHDT and CDR2 YNNKEL are derived from the germline V gene (reference sequence). V is pruned by 5 bases and J by 5 bases, leaving 11 bases of the junction without a gene match. Spanning cysteine to phenylalanine, the CDR3 consists of 16 amino acids. CDR3 DNA only is kept here, 48 bases in frame from base 1. This clonotype was detected ten times or more. The target of this receptor is not known. No much larger clone exists at a distance of one base, and base qualities are not known. The library was generated by multiplex PCR. Sequencer: Illumina HiSeq 4000. To build TCR beta libraries, CDR3 regions were amplified by Arm-PCR using iRepertoire HTBI primers. Gel purification was performed on PCR products prior to sequencing. The original pipeline was this. Gene usage analysis of CDR3 amino acid clonotypes relied on the roughly 58 TRBV and about 13 TRBJ segments identified across samples. COPE and FqMerger were used to merge filtered high-quality paired reads into contigs. BLAST was used to align contigs to the IMGT TRBV, TRBD and TRBJ reference genes, and CDR3 was defined following IMGT. Clonotypes above 0.1% frequency were classified as highly expanded clones. Shannon entropy served as the measure of repertoire diversity, while the Gini coefficient captured V-J evenness. A clonotype found in more than one individual was treated as public. TCRdb cleaned the public reads at Q25 with fastp, built clones with MiXCR and kept in-frame beta chains. Every distinct CDR3 protein forms one entry, paired with its most common genes and DNA. The V and J calls were not made by the authors but by TCRdb's processing. Counted in this sample were a few hundred thousand distinct CDR3 sequences; 20% to 25% of them appeared once. 25% to 35% of the sample rests with the top ten.

What this sample's time point label stands for: persistent/refractory GD, antithyroid drugs over 5 years with positive TRAb. For both TCR sequencing and RNA sequencing, RNA was extracted from PBMCs in TRIzol. Graves' disease was diagnosed according to American Thyroid Association guidelines. Patients were recruited from an endocrinology department in Xi'an, China. Each patient gave roughly 10 milliliters of peripheral blood, collected in an EDTA anticoagulant tube. Ficoll Paque Plus density gradient separation was used to isolate PBMCs, and no additional T cell sorting was done. An Agilent 2100 Bioanalyzer and agarose gel were used to assess RNA quality, and a NanoDrop 2000 was used to measure RNA concentration.

The V and J genes are TRBV3-1 and TRBJ2-5; the junction holds 10 bases that match TRBD2. The sequenced sample was peripheral blood mononuclear cells (PBMCs), obtained when the disease was refractory, from a patient treated with antithyroid drugs. This receptor was taken from a middle-aged woman with Graves disease. Donor details come from another sample of the same person, matched by shared clones. In nucleotides, the sequence is TGTGCCAGCAGCGCTCTGCTAGCGGGAGATTTGGAGACCCAGTACTTC. Protein translation: CASSALLAGDLETQYF.